This T cell receptor (beta chain) comes out of a study of T cells in Graves' hyperthyroidism and ophthalmopathy. Study-level points and caveats: The model forecast ophthalmopathy, anticipating it by a median approximately 6 months before onset.

What was amplified from RNA transcripts were TCR beta CDR3 regions. An initial round of RT-PCR targeting the TCR CDR3 relied on the HTBI primer set. TCRdb analysed the multiplex PCR reads with MiXCR anew, one entry per CDR3 protein. The table shows hundreds of thousands of distinct CDR3 sequences, with about 43% occurring only once. This CDR3 region has 15 residues. V lost 4 bases, J lost 8 bases, and 11 bases stayed unmatched. Germline CDR1 is SGDLS and CDR2 is YYNGEE. The sample holds a few counts of this clonotype. The antigen is unknown. This sequence originates from a woman aged 18-29 years with Graves' hyperthyroidism. Sequenced input: peripheral blood or thyroid tissue (not recorded which). The gene calls are TRBV9 and TRBJ1-2; 10 bases fit TRBD1. CDR3 in amino acids: CASSPRDRGGIGYTF. Written as DNA, the CDR3 is TGTGCCAGCAGCCCACGGGACAGGGGAGGAATAGGCTACACCTTC.